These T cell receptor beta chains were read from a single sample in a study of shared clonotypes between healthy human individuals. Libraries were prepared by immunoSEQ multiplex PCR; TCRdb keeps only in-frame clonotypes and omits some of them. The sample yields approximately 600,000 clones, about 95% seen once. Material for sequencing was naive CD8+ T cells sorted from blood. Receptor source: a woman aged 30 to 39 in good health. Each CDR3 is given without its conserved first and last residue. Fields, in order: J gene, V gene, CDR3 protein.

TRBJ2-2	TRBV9	ASSVEGVGTSGSTGELF
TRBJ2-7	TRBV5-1	ASSLGEGYEQY
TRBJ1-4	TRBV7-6	ASSPPSPDTELF
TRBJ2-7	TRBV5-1	ASSLAGGGYEQY
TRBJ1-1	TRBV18	ASSPPAGGSNTEAF
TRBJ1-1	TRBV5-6	ASSLAVGNTEAF
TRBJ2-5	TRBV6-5	ASSYSGGETQY
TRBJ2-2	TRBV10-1	ASSFVPSLAGTPNTGELF
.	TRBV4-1	ASSQVSSGSTYEQY
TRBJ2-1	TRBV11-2	ASSFRGTGLNEQF
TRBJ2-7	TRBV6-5	ASSFSGGYEQY
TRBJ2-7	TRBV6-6	ASSDGTDEQY
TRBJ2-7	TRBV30	AWSEGLAAYEQY
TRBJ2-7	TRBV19	ASSIDLEGYEQY
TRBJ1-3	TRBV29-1	SVVHSGNTIY
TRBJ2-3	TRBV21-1	ASISCTDTQY
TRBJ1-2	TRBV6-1	ASSEGHVYGYT
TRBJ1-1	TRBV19	ASSTPGFSYRGTEAF
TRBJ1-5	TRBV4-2	ASSQENQPQH
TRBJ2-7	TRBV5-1	ASSPGREIHEQY
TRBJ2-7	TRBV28	ASSYGLASSYEQY
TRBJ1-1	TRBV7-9	ASSPPLALNTEAF
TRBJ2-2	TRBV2	ASSAAPNTGELF
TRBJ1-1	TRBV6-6	ASSYSATEAF
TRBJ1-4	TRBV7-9	ASSGRGQTNEKLF
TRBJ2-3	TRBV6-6	ASSGGLTDTQY
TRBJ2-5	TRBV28	ASRSRGRDQETQY
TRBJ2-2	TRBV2	ASTGDTGELF
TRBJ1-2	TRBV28	ASSFFRENYGYT
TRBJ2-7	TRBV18	ASSPGGRQGGYEQY
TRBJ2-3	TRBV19	ASSIGSRFQDTQY
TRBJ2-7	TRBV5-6	ASSLELATIYEQY
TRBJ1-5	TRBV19	ASSKDREGEQPQH
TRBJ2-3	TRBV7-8	ASSLELAGSTDTQY
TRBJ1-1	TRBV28	ASSPRSGEAF
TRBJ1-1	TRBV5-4	ASSLNSEAF
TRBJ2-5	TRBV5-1	ASSLRSGRGETQY
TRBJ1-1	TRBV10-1	ASSETTLGSGMNTEAF
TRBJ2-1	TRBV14	ASSQEFGTIDIYNEQF
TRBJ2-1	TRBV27	ASGLYNEQF
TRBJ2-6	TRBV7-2	ASDAGGAGANVLT
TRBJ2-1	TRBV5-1	ASRGRNEQF
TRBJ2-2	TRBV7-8	ASSSDIFTGELF
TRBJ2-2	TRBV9	ASSVVQQGFGELF
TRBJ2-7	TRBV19	ASRYASGTYYEQY
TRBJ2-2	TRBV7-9	ASRGTGFKDTGELF
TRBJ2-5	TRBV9	ASTRQGGGQGETQY
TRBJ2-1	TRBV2	ASSVGYFSGQLYNEQF
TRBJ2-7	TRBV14	ASSQQGTGAAEQY
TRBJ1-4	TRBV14	ASSQQGAPNEKLF
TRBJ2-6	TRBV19	ASSIKGGANVLT
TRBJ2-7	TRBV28	ASSFPGEDYEQY